Shown below are 20 T cell receptor beta chains from a single sample sequenced in a study of T cells in women clearing cervical HPV infection. TCRdb's table, derived via immunoSEQ multiplex PCR, lists solely in-frame clones and lacks some. This sample's clone table lists some 50,000 clones. The sequenced sample consisted of blood buffy coat. These receptors were taken from a woman between 18 and 70 years old with a cervical HPV16 infection that either progressed to CIN3+ or cleared (not recorded which).

As regards this clone: The read finishes 3 residues shy of the CDR3 end, and the germline J gene is used to complete it. The chain recombines TRBV19 with TRBJ1-5; 8 positions match TRBD1. CDR3 length: 20 amino acids. Germline CDR1 is LNHDA and CDR2 is SQIVND (reference sequence). The V segment lost 3 bases and the J segment 3 bases; nucleotides outside the gene matches: 19. The CDR3 spells CASSMDRVGNNPLNNQPQHF. CDR3 DNA, as far as it was read: TGTGCCAGTAGTATGGACAGGGTGGGGAACAATCCCCTAAACAATCAGCCC.

A note on this clone: Sequence at one end of the junction differs from germline and may be a read error. The CDR3 end lies 3 residues beyond the end of the read and is filled in from the germline J gene. Other nucleotide sequences in the sample specify the same CDR3. This chain links TRBV2 with TRBJ1-3; 7 nucleotides align to TRBD1. This CDR3 comprises 13 residues. Germline CDR1 SNHLY, CDR2 FYNNEI. The covered CDR3 bases are TGTGCCAGCAGCTCGACAGGGAGAAACACA. Translation gives CASSSTGRNT. The entire CDR3 is CASSSTGRNTIYF. The entire variable domain, with the rest obtained from reference TRBV2 and TRBJ1-3, is as follows: EPEVTQTPSHQVTQMGQEVILRCVPISNHLYFYWYRQILGQKVEFLVSFYNNEISEKSEIFDDQFSVERPDGSNFTLKIRSTKLEDSAMYFCASSSTGRNTIYFGEGSWLTVV.

To note about this clone: With the read ending 3 residues before the CDR3 end, the germline J gene is used to fill in that end. The chain uses TRBV5-1 and TRBJ2-3; 7 bases agree with TRBD2. In germline, CDR1 is SGHRS, CDR2 YFSETQ. CDR3 length: 16 residues. V shed 4 bases, J shed 1 base, and the junction held 9 bases outside the gene matches. The CDR3: CASSGFEREGTDTQYF. The CDR3 bases that were read are TGCGCCAGCAGCGGTTTTGAGCGGGAAGGCACAGATACG. Supplemented by reference TRBV5-1 and TRBJ2-3, the full variable domain reads KAGVTQTPRYLIKTRGQQVTLSCSPISGHRSVSWYQQTPGQGLQFLFEYFSETQRNKGNFPGRFSGRQFSNSRSEMNVSTLELGDSALYLCASSGFEREGTDTQYFGPGTRLTVL.

A note on this clone: The read stops 3 residues short of the end of the CDR3; the missing end is completed from the germline J gene. This sequence joins TRBV20-1 and TRBJ1-4; 9 bases are a match to TRBD1. In germline, CDR1 is DFQATT, CDR2 SNEGSKA (reference sequence). V lost 3 bases, J lost 8 bases, and 13 bases stayed unmatched. The CDR3 has 16 amino acids. The CDR3 sequence is CSASYPVGQGAEKLFF. The sequenced CDR3 bases are TGCAGTGCTAGCTACCCCGTGGGACAGGGAGCCGAAAAA.

The covered CDR3 bases are TGTGCCAGTAGCCCCCCACGGCGGGGCAATCAGCCG. It codes for CASSPPRRGNQP. The full CDR3 is CASSPPRRGNQPQYF. The chain couples TRBV19 to TRBJ2-3; a possible D gene is TRBD2 (6 bases). The read comes to an end 3 residues before the CDR3 does, leaving the germline J gene to fill in the end. Per germline, CDR1 LNHDA and CDR2 SQIVND (reference sequence). This CDR3 is 15 amino acids long.

Turning to this clone: The read gets to within 3 residues of the CDR3 end, and the germline J gene fills in the rest. The gene calls are TRBV20-1 and TRBJ1-4; D may be TRBD1 (6 bases). CDR1 is DFQATT, CDR2 SNEGSKA, per germline (reference sequence). The CDR3 totals 15 residues. V was pared by 5 bases and J by 5 bases, with 18 bases between. Partial CDR3 DNA: TGCAGTGCTCATCCGACAGGTGCATCAAATGAAAAA. This sequence encodes CSAHPTGASNEK. In full, the CDR3 reads CSAHPTGASNEKLFF.

About this clone itself: Read coverage stops 3 residues before the CDR3 terminus; the germline J gene supplies the remainder. This sequence joins TRBV7-9 and TRBJ2-3, with a possible D match to TRBD1 (6 bases). Germline CDR1 SEHNR, CDR2 FQNEAQ (reference sequence). The CDR3 spans 14 residues. The CDR3 DNA, read in part, is TGTGCCAGCAGCCAGCCCCAGGGGCAAGAGACG. Translating it yields CASSQPQGQET. The full CDR3 is CASSQPQGQETQYF.

To note about this clone: The CDR3 end falls 3 residues outside the read, so it is completed with the germline J gene. The chain uses TRBV2 and TRBJ1-5, with 7 bases aligning to TRBD1. Trimming cost V 5 bases and J 5 bases; bases outside gene matches: 6. This CDR3 has 14 amino acids. Germline CDR1 and CDR2: SNHLY and FYNNEI. The sequenced CDR3 bases are TGTGCCAGCAGTTTTCGACAGGGCGATCAGCCC. This gives the protein CASSFRQGDQP. The whole CDR3 protein reads CASSFRQGDQPQHF.

Note on this clone: The read stops 3 residues short of the end of the CDR3; the missing end is completed from the germline J gene. The V gene is TRBV12-3 or TRBV12-4, the J gene TRBJ2-7; 8 bases match TRBD1. The CDR3 consists of 14 residues. J gave up 3 bases and V 6 bases, and 7 bases lay outside the gene matches. The CDR3 DNA, read in part, is TGTGCCAGCAGGCGACAGGGGACATACTACGAG. This encodes CASRRQGTYYE. In full, the CDR3 is CASRRQGTYYEQYF.

Details on this clone: The CDR3 is cut off 3 residues early in the read; its end comes from the germline J gene. The J gene is TRBJ1-2, the V gene TRBV20-1; unclear D gene. Looked up from germline, CDR1 is DFQATT and CDR2 is SNEGSKA (reference sequence). The CDR3 has 15 amino acids. V was clipped by 5 bases and J by 5 bases, with 21 bases between them. Incomplete CDR3 DNA: TGCAGTGCTTTCGACCTGGGCCAGGAGGCTTATGGC. Its translation: CSAFDLGQEAYG. The full CDR3 is CSAFDLGQEAYGYTF.

Comment on this clone: The read stops 3 residues short of the end of the CDR3; the missing end is completed from the germline J gene. This rearrangement joins TRBV18 to TRBJ2-7; no reliable D call. Germline V gives CDR1 KGHSH, CDR2 LQKENI. V lost 3 bases, J lost 6 bases, and 12 bases lay in between. The CDR3 spans 13 residues. The sequenced CDR3 bases are TGTGCCAGCTCACCTTGCTACTTTTGCGAG. Residues: CASSPCYFCE. The complete CDR3 protein is CASSPCYFCEQYF.

As concerns this clone: The read terminates 3 residues before the CDR3 end, so the remaining end is supplied by the germline J gene. The chain is built from TRBV19 and TRBJ2-2; D possibly corresponds to TRBD2 (7 bases). The CDR3 spans 17 residues. Germline loops: CDR1 LNHDA, CDR2 SQIVND (reference sequence). Between the trimmed V and J ends, which lost 5 bases and 1 base, there was a span of 17 bases. The sequenced part of the CDR3 DNA is TGTGCCAGTAGTTCTCGTAGGCGGGGGCGGAACACCGGGGAG. It is translated as CASSSRRRGRNTGE. The entire CDR3 protein is CASSSRRRGRNTGELFF.

On this clone: The read is 3 residues too short to cover the CDR3 end, so that end is filled in from the germline J gene. V gene TRBV3-1 (or the pseudogene TRBV3-2) combines with J gene TRBJ2-5; no clear D. Germline values: CDR1 LGHDT, CDR2 YNNKEL (reference sequence). This CDR3 has 15 residues. V lost 0 bases, J lost 1 base, and 9 bases lay in between. CDR3 in amino acids: CASSQDPTIQETQYF. The CDR3 bases that were read are TGTGCCAGCAGCCAAGATCCCACTATCCAAGAGACC.

As concerns this clone: The read terminates 3 residues before the CDR3 end, so the remaining end is supplied by the germline J gene. The chain carries TRBV5-1 and TRBJ2-5; 15 bases agree with TRBD2. CDR1 and CDR2 from the germline V gene are SGHRS and YFSETQ. The CDR3 covers 17 residues. The V gene end was trimmed by 4 bases and the J gene end by 5 bases; junction bases not matched to a gene: 9. Partial CDR3 DNA: TGCGCCAGCAGCCCCGGACTAGCGGGGGGGGTTACCGAGACC. It specifies CASSPGLAGGVTET. The CDR3, in full, reads CASSPGLAGGVTETQYF. The whole variable domain, remainder taken from reference TRBV5-1 and TRBJ2-5, is KAGVTQTPRYLIKTRGQQVTLSCSPISGHRSVSWYQQTPGQGLQFLFEYFSETQRNKGNFPGRFSGRQFSNSRSEMNVSTLELGDSALYLCASSPGLAGGVTETQYFGPGTRLLVL.

Details on this clone: Read sequence stops 3 residues before the CDR3 end, and the germline J gene provides the missing end. V gene TRBV19 combines with J gene TRBJ1-1; no definite D call. Between the trimmed V and J ends, which lost 3 bases and 0 bases, there was a span of 8 bases. The CDR3 is 14 amino acids. The V gene's germline CDR1 is LNHDA and CDR2 SQIVND (reference sequence). CDR3: CASSISVMNTEAFF. The CDR3 bases that were read are TGTGCCAGTAGTATTTCCGTAATGAACACTGAA.

Comment on this clone: The read terminates 3 residues before the CDR3 end, so the remaining end is supplied by the germline J gene. The genes are TRBV2 and TRBJ2-1; a possible D gene is TRBD2 (6 bases). The CDR3 consists of 16 residues. V lost 3 bases and J 6 bases, leaving 18 bases between the germline ends. Germline assignment: CDR1 SNHLY and CDR2 FYNNEI. CDR3 in amino acids: CASSDPLEGLGNEQFF. CDR3 DNA, as far as it was read: TGTGCCAGCAGTGACCCCTTGGAGGGTTTAGGCAATGAG.

The CDR3 DNA, read in part, is TGTGCCAGCAGCTGGGACTTTTCAGATACG. This codes for CASSWDFSDT. The CDR3 as a whole reads CASSWDFSDTQYF. The chain joins TRBV11-3 to TRBJ2-3, with D possibly being TRBD2 (6 bases). The CDR3 is cut off 3 residues early in the read; its end comes from the germline J gene. The germline gives CDR1 SGHNT, CDR2 YENEEA. The length of the CDR3 is 13 residues. Deletions cut 4 bases from V and 4 bases from J, with 9 bases between.

Details on this clone: The sequenced fragment ends 3 residues before the CDR3 boundary, so the rest is inferred from the germline J gene. The rearrangement joins TRBV19 to TRBJ2-2, with TRBD2 matching over 7 bases. CDR3 length: 15 residues. The V gene's germline CDR1 is LNHDA and CDR2 SQIVND (reference sequence). CDR3: CASTLRRGTDSPLFF. Incomplete CDR3 DNA: TGTGCCAGTACCCTACGGCGGGGGACTGATTCACCG. The full variable domain, with the rest looked up from reference TRBV19 and TRBJ2-2, is DGGITQSPKYLFRKEGQNVTLSCEQNLNHDAMYWYRQDPGQGLRLIYYSQIVNDFQKGDIAEGYSVSREKKESFPLTVTSAQKNPTAFYLCASTLRRGTDSPLFFGEGSRLTVL.

Comment on this clone: With the read ending 3 residues before the CDR3 end, the germline J gene is used to fill in that end. The chain joins TRBV7-3 to TRBJ2-1; 9 bases are shared with TRBD1. This CDR3 has 15 amino acids. Germline V gene sequence: CDR1 SGHTA, CDR2 FQGTGA. V was clipped by 3 bases and J by 3 bases; unmatched bases: 3. CDR3 sequence: CASSLDRGYYNEQFF. The sequenced part of the CDR3 DNA is TGTGCCAGCAGCTTGGACAGGGGCTACTACAATGAG.

Turning to this clone: From the germline J gene comes the end of the CDR3, since the read stops 3 residues before it. The V gene is TRBV29-1, the J gene TRBJ1-1; 7 nucleotides line up with TRBD1. V was clipped by 3 bases and J by 4 bases; unmatched bases: 5. Per germline, CDR1 SQVTM and CDR2 ANQGSEA. This CDR3 spans 13 amino acids. The CDR3 here is CSVDKGTATEAFF. CDR3 DNA (partial): TGCAGCGTTGATAAAGGGACAGCCACTGAA.